The 16 T cell receptor beta chains presented below share a single source sample, sequenced in a study of blood T cell repertoires in COVID-19. Clones were read by immunoSEQ multiplex PCR, and TCRdb kept only the in-frame ones, dropping some. The sample records 200,000 to 300,000 clones, about 90% being singletons. The sample taken for sequencing was peripheral blood. Receptor source: a woman between 50 and 59 years old with acute or convalescent COVID-19.

V and J are TRBV9 and TRBJ2-7; 9 positions agree with TRBD1. Germline trimming cut 3 bases from V and 0 bases from J; bases unmatched to any gene: 4. This CDR3 is built from 15 residues. The germline gives CDR1 SGDLS, CDR2 YYNGEE. The CDR3 sequence: CASSATGQGSYEQYF. CDR3 nucleotides: TGTGCCAGCAGCGCCACGGGACAGGGCTCCTACGAGCAGTACTTC. The full variable domain, rest sourced from reference TRBV9 and TRBJ2-7, is DSGVTQTPKHLITATGQRVTLRCSPRSGDLSVYWYQQSLDQGLQFLIQYYNGEERAKGNILERFSAQQFPDLHSELNLSSLELGDSALYFCASSATGQGSYEQYFGPGTRLTVT.

The chain couples TRBV28 to TRBJ1-5; tentative D call: TRBD1 (5 bases). Looked up from germline, CDR1 is MDHEN and CDR2 is SYDVKM. This CDR3 contains 14 residues. The ends were cut back, 5 bases at V and 5 bases at J, with 13 bases in the middle. The CDR3 DNA reads as TGTGCCAGCAGTCTGCGACGGGGGGATCAGCCCCAGCATTTT. Encoded protein: CASSLRRGDQPQHF.

This rearrangement joins TRBV30 to TRBJ2-5, with a weak D call TRBD1 (5 bases). V shed 3 bases and J shed 3 bases, with 17 bases lying between them. Germline V CDR1 and CDR2: GTSNPN, SVGIG (reference sequence). The CDR3 has 15 residues. CDR3 DNA sequence: TGTGCCTGGAGACGACAGTGGCGAATCGAAGAGACCCAGTACTTC. This sequence encodes CAWRRQWRIEETQYF.

This clone was observed a single time. The genes are TRBV10-3 and TRBJ1-2; 10 bases map to TRBD1. Germline V gene sequence: CDR1 ENHRY, CDR2 SYGVKD. With 5 bases clipped from V and 4 bases from J, the junction kept 7 bases outside the gene matches. The CDR3 has 15 residues. DNA for the CDR3: TGTGCCATCAGTAAGACAGGGGGCGCGGGCTATGGCTACACCTTC. This translates into CAISKTGGAGYGYTF.

The CDR3 sequence is CASSLERDTEAFF. CDR3 DNA sequence: TGTGCCAGCAGTTTAGAGCGGGACACTGAAGCTTTCTTT. V is TRBV12-3 or TRBV12-4 and J is TRBJ1-1; D is unclear. The CDR3 runs 13 residues. The V end was cut by 1 base, the J end by 3 bases, with 6 bases between.

Worth noting for this clone: The same CDR3 can be traced to other DNA sequences in this sample. The chain recombines TRBV19 with TRBJ1-5, with TRBD1 as a possible D gene (6 bases). Trimming took off 5 bases at V and 2 bases at J, with 13 bases between the two ends. Germline V gene lookup returns CDR1 LNHDA and CDR2 SQIVND (reference sequence). The CDR3 is 15 amino acids. CDR3 in amino acids: CASSGYRVGNQPQHF. The DNA for the CDR3 is TGTGCCAGTAGTGGATACAGGGTGGGCAATCAGCCCCAGCATTTT.

This chain links TRBV6-2 or TRBV6-3 with TRBJ2-1; 9 bases are a match to TRBD2. Germline CDR1 is MNHEY and CDR2 is SVGEGT. The CDR3 runs 14 residues. V lost 6 bases and J lost 7; bases outside the gene matches: 7. CDR3 residues: CASSPGLASNEQFF. CDR3 nucleotide sequence: TGTGCCAGCAGCCCGGGACTAGCTTCTAATGAGCAGTTCTTC.

The chain recombines TRBV30 with TRBJ2-1; 11 bases agree with TRBD2. CDR1 and CDR2 (germline): GTSNPN, SVGIG (reference sequence). The CDR3 sequence is 15 residues long. V dropped 0 bases and J dropped 7; count of bases not matched to a gene: 5. CDR3 sequence (DNA): TGTGCCTGGAGTGTCCTAGCGGGAGGACTTAATGAGCAGTTCTTC. Residues: CAWSVLAGGLNEQFF.

J is TRBJ2-3 and V is TRBV6-4, with 8 bases that match TRBD2. Germline V gene sequence: CDR1 MRHNA, CDR2 SNTAGT. With 6 bases clipped from V and 4 bases from J, the junction kept 9 bases outside the gene matches. The CDR3 loop spans 15 amino acids. The CDR3 bases are TGTGCCAGCAGCGGGAGAGCGGGAGCATCAGATACGCAGTATTTT. This translates into CASSGRAGASDTQYF.

The J gene is TRBJ2-3, the V gene TRBV7-9, with D possibly TRBD2 on 6 matching bases. V was pared by 1 base and J by 1 base, with 21 bases between. The CDR3 is 19 amino acids. Germline CDR1 reads SEHNR; CDR2 reads FQNEAQ (reference sequence). CDR3 amino acids: CASSLGGAAAGRRTDTQYF. The DNA of the CDR3 is TGTGCCAGCAGCTTAGGAGGGGCAGCGGCGGGAAGGCGCACAGATACGCAGTATTTT.

The V call is TRBV5-6, the J call TRBJ2-7, with 8 bases identical to TRBD1. Trimming removed 4 bases from V and 2 bases from J; junction bases left unmatched: 5. The CDR3 has 14 residues. Germline CDR1 and CDR2: SGHDT and YYEEEE. The CDR3 nucleotides are TGTGCCAGCAGCCCCTTGGACAGGGCCTACGAGCAGTACTTC. Amino acid sequence: CASSPLDRAYEQYF.

The rearrangement joins TRBV9 to TRBJ2-1; 13 nucleotides line up with TRBD2. The CDR3 is made up of 15 amino acids. V lost 2 bases and J lost 9; bases outside the gene matches: 5. Germline V CDR1 and CDR2: SGDLS, YYNGEE. The CDR3 loop reads CASSVGGLAGFEQFF. The CDR3 DNA reads as TGTGCCAGCAGCGTCGGGGGACTAGCGGGATTTGAGCAGTTCTTC.

This clone showed up just once. The rearrangement uses TRBV7-2 and TRBJ2-3, with TRBD2 identical over 7 bases. CDR1 and CDR2 from the germline V gene are SGHTA and FQGNSA. J lost 6 bases, V lost 0 bases, and 3 bases had no gene match. CDR3 length equals 14 residues. CDR3 protein: CASSLAGGLDTQYF. The CDR3 nucleotides read TGTGCCAGCAGCTTAGCGGGAGGGCTCGATACGCAGTATTTT.

This clone was seen repeatedly, ten times or more. This chain connects TRBV3-1 (or the pseudogene TRBV3-2) to TRBJ1-4; D gene unclear. The germline gives CDR1 LGHDT, CDR2 YNNKEL (reference sequence). The ends were cut back, 1 base at V and 8 bases at J, with 5 bases in the middle. The CDR3 runs 12 residues. The CDR3: CASSQVREKLFF. Here the CDR3 DNA reads TGTGCCAGCAGCCAAGTCCGGGAAAAACTGTTTTTT.

The chain recombines TRBV5-6 with TRBJ1-5; D is ambiguous. The V gene lost 3 bases and the J gene lost 0 bases, with 22 bases spanning the gap. The CDR3 runs 19 residues. Per germline, CDR1 SGHDT and CDR2 YYEEEE. CDR3 DNA: TGTGCCAGCAGCTCCGCCCGAGAACGGAGGACGGCTAGCAATCAGCCCCAGCATTTT. Protein sequence: CASSSARERRTASNQPQHF.

V is TRBV5-1 and J is TRBJ2-1, with 9 bases that match TRBD2. With 4 bases clipped from V and 5 bases from J, the junction kept 10 bases outside the gene matches. The CDR3 extends over 16 amino acids. CDR1 is SGHRS, CDR2 YFSETQ, per germline. CDR3 sequence: CASSPQGSGGDNEQFF. CDR3 coding DNA: TGCGCCAGCAGCCCGCAGGGTAGCGGGGGCGACAATGAGCAGTTCTTC.